A single sample gave rise to the 4 T cell receptor beta chains below, sequenced in a study of blood T cell repertoires in COVID-19 (dated by TCRdb to 2020 to 2021). Library preparation was by the immunoSEQ multiplex PCR assay. TCRdb took this table from immuneACCESS and kept in-frame rearrangements with V and J called. Such tables lack part of the clones; where checked against another copy, unresolved V genes explain under half of the gap, and the rest is unexplained. Present in this sample are approximately 200,000 clones, 88% of which were seen just once. The top ten hold under 4.5% of the sample. Material: peripheral blood. These receptor sequences come from a woman in her 30s with acute or convalescent COVID-19.

V usage is TRBV28 and J usage is TRBJ1-4; 7 bases line up with TRBD1. V shed 3 bases, J shed 0 bases, and the junction held 10 bases outside the gene matches. Per germline, CDR1 MDHEN and CDR2 SYDVKM. The CDR3 runs 18 residues. CDR3 sequence reads: CASSLPGQALTTNEKLFF. The DNA of the CDR3 is TGTGCCAGCAGTTTGCCCGGACAGGCTTTAACAACTAATGAAAAACTGTTTTTT.

The chain combines TRBV18 with TRBJ1-1; no definite D call. Trimming took off 5 bases at V and 1 base at J, with 20 bases between the two ends. Germline V lookup: CDR1 KGHSH, CDR2 LQKENI. The CDR3 spans 17 residues. The CDR3: CASSDRENDGENTEAFF. CDR3 DNA sequence: TGTGCCAGCTCAGACCGGGAGAACGACGGGGAGAACACTGAAGCTTTCTTT.

The gene calls are TRBV5-1 and TRBJ2-3; D perhaps matches TRBD2 (6 bases). This CDR3 is built from 14 residues. CDR1 is SGHRS, CDR2 YFSETQ, per germline. The germline V and J ends were trimmed by 0 bases and 2 bases, with 7 bases remaining between them. CDR3 region: CASSLVDYTDTQYF. The CDR3 bases are TGCGCCAGCAGCTTGGTGGACTACACAGATACGCAGTATTTT. Drawing the rest from reference TRBV5-1 and TRBJ2-3, the complete variable domain is KAGVTQTPRYLIKTRGQQVTLSCSPISGHRSVSWYQQTPGQGLQFLFEYFSETQRNKGNFPGRFSGRQFSNSRSEMNVSTLELGDSALYLCASSLVDYTDTQYFGPGTRLTVL.

The gene calls are TRBV6-1 and TRBJ2-7; D is ambiguous. Germline CDR1 MNHNS, CDR2 SASEGT. Trimming took 2 bases from V and 6 from J, leaving 5 bases between them. The CDR3 sequence is 11 residues long. The CDR3 sequence is CASSEIGEQYF. The CDR3 nucleotides read TGTGCCAGCAGTGAAATCGGCGAGCAGTACTTC.